This T cell receptor (beta chain) was observed in a study of blood T cell repertoires in COVID-19 (dated by TCRdb to about 2020). For the study in its entirety: Samples from collaborators originated in the United States, Italy and Spain and spanned both the acute and convalescent phases of COVID-19. The material from the prospective study consisted of cDNA or gDNA derived from T cells, B-cell-depleted T cells, or PBMCs. Deeply sampled blood TCRbeta repertoires from subjects exposed to, actively infected with, or recovered from COVID-19 were included in the dataset. The repertoires were made available in a free public database intended to serve as a resource for research on the immune response to SARS-CoV-2. Samples came from the ongoing ImmuneRACE study (first 160 participants) plus 1,254 subjects from 6 global collaborators. A de-identified subject ID, COVID-19 status, age in years and sex were almost always included in the sample metadata. Where HLA class I and class II types were available, the types were taken from metadata supplied by the sample provider, not from assay-based typing. What the research found in general, with its limitations: Clinical and demographic metadata were provided uncurated, with the amount varying by source and participant.

TCRbeta CDR3 regions were amplified from genomic DNA by means of the immunoSEQ Assay, a bias-controlled multiplex PCR. The authors processed their data as follows. Nucleated cell counts per sample were estimated from amplification of reference gene primers within the assay. Sequence reads were collapsed and filtered to measure the absolute abundance of every unique TCRbeta CDR3 rearrangement. Productive Simpson clonality was computed per sample as the square root of Simpson's diversity index over productive rearrangements. The table was pulled from immuneACCESS by TCRdb, which kept in-frame rearrangements only. Such tables lose some clones; where checked, under half of the loss comes from unresolved V genes, and the rest has no known cause. V and J calls plus clone size are reproduced from that table; the DNA served to infer D and trimming. This sample gives roughly 57,000 clones in total; about 93% of them show up just once. Together, the top ten hold 16% of the sample.

A remark on this clone: The antigen this receptor binds is unknown. No much larger clonotype is one base removed from it; base qualities were not supplied.

Each collaborating institution followed its own protocols to collect whole blood in K2EDTA tubes. For TCRbeta analysis, collaborator samples were shipped as frozen whole blood, as isolated PBMCs, or as DNA extracted from either sample type. Specimen: peripheral blood. This sequence was found in a man older than 75 with acute or convalescent COVID-19.

The DNA sequence is TGTGCCAGCAGTCGGCGGAGGGGCTCCTACGAGCAGTACTTC. Its coded protein is CASSRRRGSYEQYF. The chain is encoded by TRBV6-2 or TRBV6-3 joined to TRBJ2-7; the best D guess is TRBD2, with 6 bases matching. Reading the germline V gene gives CDR1 MNHEY and CDR2 SVGEGT. From cysteine to phenylalanine, the CDR3 is 14 amino acids long. This entry keeps only the CDR3 DNA: 42 bases, framed from base 1. Cut back by 5 bases and 0 bases, the V and J ends lie 11 bases apart.